This T cell receptor (beta chain) was captured by sequencing in a study of blood T cell repertoires in COVID-19. The wider study: The origin of the acute and convalescent COVID-19 samples was the United States, Italy and Spain. Sources were T cells, B-cell-depleted T cells, or PBMCs; the material itself was cDNA or gDNA.

There are 14 residues in the CDR3. Germline CDR1 reads MDHEN; CDR2 reads SYDVKM. V shed 5 bases and J 7 bases; nucleotides not matched to a gene: 8. As handled by the study authors: Quantification of nucleated cells was approximated via reference gene primer amplification. Libraries were prepared by immunoSEQ multiplex PCR; TCRdb keeps only in-frame clonotypes and omits some of them. V, J and clone size are those of that table, while D and trimming were read from the DNA. Among about 220,000 clones, 80% to 90% were seen once, and the ten largest hold more than 8%. The sequencing sample was made of peripheral blood. This TCR came from a woman in her forties or fifties with acute or convalescent COVID-19. V gene TRBV28 combines with J gene TRBJ2-3; 8 bases match TRBD2. DNA for the CDR3: TGTGCCAGCAGTGAAGCGGGAGTACGGAATACGCAGTATTTT. Its protein product is CASSEAGVRNTQYF.